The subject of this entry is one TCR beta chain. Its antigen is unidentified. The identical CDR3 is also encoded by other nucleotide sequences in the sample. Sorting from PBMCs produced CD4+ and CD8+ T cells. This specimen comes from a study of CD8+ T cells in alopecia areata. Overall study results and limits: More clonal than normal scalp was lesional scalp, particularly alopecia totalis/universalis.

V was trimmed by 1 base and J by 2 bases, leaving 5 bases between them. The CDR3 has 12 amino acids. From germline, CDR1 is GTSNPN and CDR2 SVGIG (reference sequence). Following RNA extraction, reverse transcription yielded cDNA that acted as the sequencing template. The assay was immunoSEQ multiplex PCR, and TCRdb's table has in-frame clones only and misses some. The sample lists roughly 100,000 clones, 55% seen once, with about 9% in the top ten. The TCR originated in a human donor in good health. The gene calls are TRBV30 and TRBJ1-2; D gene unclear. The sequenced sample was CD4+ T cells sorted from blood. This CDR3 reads CAWSGGNYGYTF. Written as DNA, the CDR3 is TGTGCCTGGAGTGGCGGAAACTATGGCTACACCTTC.